These 29 T cell receptor beta chains were sequenced from one sample in a study of Graves' ophthalmopathy and Graves' hyperthyroidism. Researchers took RNA transcripts and amplified TCR beta CDR3 regions from them. The library came from an HTBI-primed first-round RT-PCR and a second-round multiplex PCR. TCRdb redid the calling of the multiplex PCR reads with MiXCR, one entry per CDR3 protein. This sample has around 1,200,000 distinct CDR3 sequences, with about 38% found just once. Sample: peripheral blood or thyroid tissue (not recorded which). Receptor source: an adult man with Graves' hyperthyroidism.

This chain joins TRBV7-8 and TRBJ1-5; 9 bases match TRBD1. The CDR3 totals 14 residues. Trimming cost V 2 bases and J 14 bases; bases outside gene matches: 10. Germline V CDR1 and CDR2: SGHVS, FQNEAQ. The CDR3 reads CASSLQGTGSDEHF. In nucleotides, the CDR3 is TGTGCCAGCAGCTTACAGGGGACAGGGTCGGACGAGCATTTT.

The chain uses TRBV28 and TRBJ2-7, with D perhaps matching TRBD2 (6 bases). The CDR3 consists of 15 residues. Germline assignment: CDR1 MDHEN and CDR2 SYDVKM. Trimming shortened V by 4 bases and J by 3 bases, and 16 bases separated the two germline ends. CDR3 sequence: CASSSSDRENYEQYF. The CDR3 DNA sequence: TGTGCCAGCAGTTCCTCGGACCGGGAGAACTACGAGCAGTACTTC.

This clonotype was detected only once. The CDR3 reads CASSLGSGTGRYEQYF. For the CDR3, the DNA is TGTGCCAGCAGCTTAGGGAGCGGGACAGGCCGCTACGAGCAGTACTTC. The J gene is TRBJ2-7, the V gene TRBV11-2; the D gene is possibly TRBD1 (8 bases). V gave up 1 base and J gave up 3 bases, with 16 bases separating them. The CDR3 runs 16 residues. CDR1 and CDR2 (germline): SGHAT, FQNNGV.

This clonotype was detected a few times. The genes are TRBV20-1 and TRBJ2-7; maybe TRBD2 (6 bases). Trimming cost V 5 bases and J 1 base, with 9 bases left between them. The CDR3 contains 12 residues. CDR1 and CDR2 (germline): DFQATT, SNEGSKA (reference sequence). The DNA of the CDR3 is TGCAGTGCTGTTAGCGGTTCCTACGAGCAGTACTTC. Protein product: CSAVSGSYEQYF.

The DNA of the CDR3 is TGTGCCAGCAGCCATAACGGGGGAAAGTTGGATAATTCACCCCTCCACTTT. This encodes CASSHNGGKLDNSPLHF. The rearrangement uses TRBV4-2 and TRBJ1-6; D is possibly TRBD1 (5 bases). Germline CDR1 and CDR2: LGHNA and YNFKEQ. This CDR3 region has 17 residues. V lost 3 bases to trimming and J lost 5 bases, with 17 bases between them.

The chain uses TRBV7-8 and TRBJ1-1; 9 bases fit TRBD1. The CDR3 consists of 15 residues. J gave up 4 bases and V 5 bases, and 8 bases lay outside the gene matches. Germline assignment: CDR1 SGHVS and CDR2 FQNEAQ. The CDR3 nucleotides are TGTGCCAGCAGCATCTCGACAGGGGGTAGCACTGAAGCTTTCTTT. It specifies CASSISTGGSTEAFF.

The J gene is TRBJ1-5, the V gene TRBV29-1, with TRBD1 identical over 8 bases. This CDR3 has 13 residues. CDR1 is SQVTM and CDR2 is ANQGSEA in the germline V gene. The junction had 5 bases not matched to a gene; V was cut back by 4 bases and J by 6 bases. CDR3: CSVAGTGGQPQHF. CDR3 nucleotides: TGCAGCGTTGCTGGAACAGGGGGTCAGCCCCAGCATTTT. The complete variable domain, with remaining parts taken from reference TRBV29-1 and TRBJ1-5, reads SAVISQKPSRDICQRGTSLTIQCQVDSQVTMMFWYRQQPGQSLTLIATANQGSEATYESGFVIDKFPISRPNLTFSTLTVSNMSPEDSSIYLCSVAGTGGQPQHFGDGTRLSIL.

This clonotype was seen a single time. The chain uses TRBV29-1 and TRBJ1-1; no clear D gene. Germline V gives CDR1 SQVTM, CDR2 ANQGSEA. Trimming stripped 8 bases from V and 5 bases from J, with 18 bases between. The CDR3 is made up of 13 amino acids. CDR3 DNA: TGCAGCTTCAAGCGGGCCGAGACTACTGAAGCTTTCTTT. Its protein is CSFKRAETTEAFF. Full variable domain (outside the CDR3, taken from reference TRBV29-1 and TRBJ1-1): SAVISQKPSRDICQRGTSLTIQCQVDSQVTMMFWYRQQPGQSLTLIATANQGSEATYESGFVIDKFPISRPNLTFSTLTVSNMSPEDSSIYLCSFKRAETTEAFFGQGTRLTVV.

This sequence joins TRBV7-9 and TRBJ2-5; D is unresolved. The V end was cut by 6 bases, the J end by 5 bases, with 16 bases between. The CDR3 runs 14 residues. Germline assignment: CDR1 SEHNR and CDR2 FQNEAQ (reference sequence). The CDR3 loop is CASSEQRTGETQYF. As DNA, the CDR3 is TGTGCCAGCAGTGAACAGCGAACCGGGGAGACCCAGTACTTC.

This clonotype was observed once. The chain carries TRBV6-5 and TRBJ1-5; a weak D match, TRBD1 (6 bases). V was clipped by 4 bases and J by 3 bases, with 10 bases between them. In germline, CDR1 is MNHEY, CDR2 SVGAGI. CDR3 length: 14 amino acids. The CDR3 nucleotides are TGTGCCAGCAGTTTACAGGGTGACAATCAGCCCCAGCATTTT. Translating gives CASSLQGDNQPQHF.

J is TRBJ1-4 and V is TRBV10-3; 7 bases are a match to TRBD1. This CDR3 region has 16 residues. Germline loops: CDR1 ENHRY, CDR2 SYGVKD. V gave up 5 bases and J gave up 8 bases; unmatched junction bases: 14. CDR3 in DNA: TGTGCCATCAGTTTCGAGGGGAACAGGGGAGGGGAAAAACTGTTTTTT. Residues: CAISFEGNRGGEKLFF.

The V call is TRBV28, the J call TRBJ2-2; tentatively, D is TRBD1 or TRBD2 (6 bases each). CDR3 size: 13 residues. V was shortened by 6 bases and J by 4 bases, with 9 bases between the two germline ends. The germline gives CDR1 MDHEN, CDR2 SYDVKM. CDR3 in DNA: TGTGCCAGCAGGGAGGGGGGCACCGGGGAGCTGTTTTTT. Its protein product is CASREGGTGELFF.

This clonotype was picked up many times. The CDR3 sequence is CSALPRLAGDQETQYF. The CDR3 DNA reads as TGCAGTGCCCTACCCCGACTAGCGGGGGACCAAGAGACCCAGTACTTC. V and J are TRBV20-1 and TRBJ2-5, with 12 bases lining up with TRBD2. The CDR3 length is 16 residues. Germline CDR1 DFQATT, CDR2 SNEGSKA (reference sequence). The ends lost 6 bases at V and 0 bases at J; junction bases unmatched: 8.

The table lists this clonotype with a few counts. The chain carries TRBV4-3 and TRBJ2-7, with TRBD2 matching 10 bases. Losses at the gene ends were 1 base for V and 0 bases for J; bases not matched to a gene: 3. The germline gives CDR1 LGHNA, CDR2 YSLEER. The CDR3 contains 16 residues. The CDR3: CASSQVLAGVSYEQYF. DNA of the CDR3: TGCGCCAGCAGCCAAGTCCTAGCGGGGGTCTCCTACGAGCAGTACTTC.

A word on this clonotype: A much larger clone lies one base from this, so it may be a read error. The rearrangement links TRBV20-1 to TRBJ2-7; D is perhaps TRBD2 (5 bases). Germline loops: CDR1 DFQATT, CDR2 SNEGSKA (reference sequence). The CDR3 is 12 residues long. CDR3 sequence reads: CSATRTSSEQYF. In DNA form, the CDR3 reads TGCAGTGCTACTCGGACTTCCTCCGAGCAGTACTTC.

The chain combines TRBV6-1 with TRBJ1-2; TRBD1 matches at 7 bases. The CDR3 is made up of 15 amino acids. V lost 0 bases, J lost 3 bases, and 4 bases stayed unmatched. Germline V gives CDR1 MNHNS, CDR2 SASEGT. CDR3: CASSEAPGQYYGYTF. In DNA, the CDR3 is TGTGCCAGCAGTGAAGCTCCGGGACAGTACTATGGCTACACCTTC.

This clonotype has only a few counts. The chain links TRBV12-3 or TRBV12-4 to TRBJ2-7; 9 nucleotides align to TRBD1. V dropped 4 bases and J dropped 4; count of bases not matched to a gene: 8. This CDR3 is built from 15 residues. Here the CDR3 DNA reads TGTGCCAGCAGTTCCCAAAAGACAGGGGGGTACGAGCAGTACTTC. Encoded protein: CASSSQKTGGYEQYF.

The count of this clonotype is one. The chain joins TRBV10-1 to TRBJ2-3; D is unclear. CDR3 length equals 16 residues. Trimming shortened V by 2 bases and J by 5 bases, and 17 bases separated the two germline ends. The germline V gene has CDR1 WNHNN and CDR2 SYGVQD (reference sequence). The CDR3 region is CASSELLVGSIDTQYF. CDR3 in DNA: TGCGCCAGCAGTGAGCTATTAGTAGGGTCGATAGATACGCAGTATTTT.

The rearrangement links TRBV9 to TRBJ2-7; the match to TRBD1 covers 7 bases. V lost 3 bases to trimming and J lost 6 bases; unmatched junction nucleotides: 6. This CDR3 contains 13 residues. The germline V gene has CDR1 SGDLS and CDR2 YYNGEE. The CDR3 region has the DNA TGTGCCAGCAGCGCACTCCGGGACAGCGAGCAGTACTTC. Protein: CASSALRDSEQYF.

In its sample, this clonotype was seen many times. The chain is built from TRBV29-1 and TRBJ2-7; possibly TRBD2 for D (5 bases). This CDR3 is built from 13 residues. V lost 4 bases and J lost 4, with 14 bases in between. The germline gives CDR1 SQVTM, CDR2 ANQGSEA. The DNA for the CDR3 is TGCAGCGTTGCCGGGGTTCCGTTATACGAGCAGTACTTC. Its translation is CSVAGVPLYEQYF.

The J gene is TRBJ1-1, the V gene TRBV6-5, with D hard to call. V was shortened by 3 bases and J by 3 bases, with 8 bases between the two germline ends. This CDR3 has 13 residues. Germline values: CDR1 MNHEY, CDR2 SVGAGI. In DNA form, the CDR3 reads TGTGCCAGCAGTTATTATATTCACACTGAAGCTTTCTTT. It codes for CASSYYIHTEAFF.

This clonotype was recorded at least ten times. The rearrangement links TRBV6-2 or TRBV6-3 to TRBJ1-5; D unclear. The CDR3 totals 13 residues. Per the germline V gene, CDR1 is MNHEY and CDR2 is SVGEGT. With 6 bases removed from V and 0 bases from J, the gap between germline ends came to 6 bases. The CDR3 DNA reads TGTGCCAGCAGCCAGCTTAGCAATCAGCCCCAGCATTTT. Translation gives CASSQLSNQPQHF.

This clonotype has just a few counts. The chain joins TRBV20-1 to TRBJ2-3; D gene ambiguous. CDR3 length: 13 amino acids. The V gene's germline CDR1 is DFQATT and CDR2 SNEGSKA (reference sequence). V was shortened by 3 bases and J by 3 bases, with 10 bases between the two germline ends. The chain's CDR3 is CSASGPNTDTQYF. CDR3 nucleotide sequence: TGCAGTGCTAGTGGTCCGAATACAGATACGCAGTATTTT.

This chain links TRBV9 with TRBJ1-6; TRBD1 is a possible D gene (5 bases). Germline V lookup: CDR1 SGDLS, CDR2 YYNGEE. The CDR3 loop spans 17 amino acids. Trimming shortened V by 0 bases and J by 0 bases, and 10 bases separated the two germline ends. CDR3: CASSVEGLSSYNSPLHF. The CDR3 DNA is TGTGCCAGCAGCGTAGAGGGGCTTAGCTCCTATAATTCACCCCTCCACTTT.

The chain combines TRBV6-6 with TRBJ1-5; no reliable D call. Germline V gives CDR1 MNHNY, CDR2 SVGAGI (reference sequence). The CDR3 consists of 15 residues. Trimming took off 6 bases at V and 6 bases at J, with 18 bases between the two ends. CDR3 region: CASSPGLLSGQPQHF. Written as DNA, the CDR3 is TGTGCCAGCAGCCCCGGACTTCTAAGCGGTCAGCCCCAGCATTTT.

In DNA, the CDR3 is TGTGCCAGCAGCACGGGACAGGAGACATCCTACGAGCAGTACTTC. Translating gives CASSTGQETSYEQYF. The chain couples TRBV5-6 to TRBJ2-7; 8 bases line up with TRBD1. This CDR3 has 15 residues. Germline CDR1 is SGHDT and CDR2 is YYEEEE. Trimming removed 4 bases from V and 1 base from J; junction bases left unmatched: 7. The full variable domain, rest sourced from reference TRBV5-6 and TRBJ2-7, is DAGVTQSPTHLIKTRGQQVTLRCSPKSGHDTVSWYQQALGQGPQFIFQYYEEEERQRGNFPDRFSGHQFPNYSSELNVNALLLGDSALYLCASSTGQETSYEQYFGPGTRLTVT.

The CDR3, as DNA: TGTGCCAGCTCACCTGTCAGAGGATACGGTGGCGAGCAGTACTTC. Translated: CASSPVRGYGGEQYF. The genes are TRBV18 and TRBJ2-7; D is undetermined. This CDR3 spans 15 amino acids. Per the germline V gene, CDR1 is KGHSH and CDR2 is LQKENI. V was clipped by 3 bases and J by 6 bases, with 18 bases between them.

This clonotype was seen a few times. V is TRBV10-1 and J is TRBJ2-5; a weak D match, TRBD2 (5 bases). V gave up 7 bases and J gave up 0 bases, with 15 bases separating them. CDR3 length: 15 residues. CDR1 WNHNN and CDR2 SYGVQD come from the germline V gene (reference sequence). Here the CDR3 DNA reads TGCGCCAGCATCTTGGAGGAGTTAAACCAAGAGACCCAGTACTTC. Its translation is CASILEELNQETQYF.

Many counts were recorded for this clonotype. At one boundary the junction diverges from the germline segment, which might be a read error. The V and J genes are TRBV20-1 and TRBJ1-5; D remains unclear. This CDR3 spans 15 amino acids. The V gene's germline CDR1 is DFQATT and CDR2 SNEGSKA (reference sequence). The CDR3 DNA follows: TGCAGTGCCAGAGTTAGGAACACGGCGGATCAGCCCCAGCATTTT. Amino acid sequence: CSARVRNTADQPQHF.